The rows below give T cell receptor beta chains drawn from one sample of a study of shared clonotypes between healthy human individuals. Sequencing used immunoSEQ multiplex PCR; TCRdb keeps in-frame clones, though not all of them. The table records 660,000 or so clones, 95% to 96% of them present only once. Specimen: naive CD8+ T cells sorted from blood. The receptors shown here come from a woman aged 25 to 39 in good health. CDR3s include the opening cysteine and the closing phenylalanine or tryptophan. The D gene is left open where the match is weak. Only part of the rows carry a size: once, few, many, or a class if the clone is expanded.

>-|TRBV5-5|-|15|TRBJ1-4
TGTGCCAGCAGATCCCTGGGAACAAAACTTGGAAAACTGTTTTTT
CASRSLGTKLGKLFF
>-|TRBV27|-|13|TRBJ2-7
TGTGCCAGCAGTTTATCGCGAGGGTACGAGCAGTACTTC
CASSLSRGYEQYF
>TRBD1|TRBV30|-|14|TRBJ2-7
TGTGCCTGGAGTACCGGGACAGGGATCAACGAGCAGTACTTC
CAWSTGTGINEQYF
>-|TRBV6-5|-|14|TRBJ2-3
TGTGCCAGCAGCTCCCTGATCGGGGGAGATACGCAGTATTTT
CASSSLIGGDTQYF
>TRBD2|TRBV28|-|17|TRBJ2-3
TGTGCCAGCAGTACCCGAGGTAGCGGGAGGTTCACAGATACGCAGTATTTT
CASSTRGSGRFTDTQYF
>TRBD2|TRBV4-1|-|14|TRBJ2-1
TGCGCCAGCAGCCAAGAACTAGCGGGAGATGAGCAGTTCTTC
CASSQELAGDEQFF
>TRBD1|TRBV6-4|-|17|TRBJ1-3
TGTGCCAGCACCAGACAGGGACTCCTATCCTCTGGAAACACCATATATTTT
CASTRQGLLSSGNTIYF
>-|TRBV9|-|18|TRBJ2-1
TGTGCCAGCAGCGAATTTTCCACTCGGGGGAGCAATTCCCATGAGCAGTTCTTC
CASSEFSTRGSNSHEQFF
>TRBD1|TRBV5-1|-|15|TRBJ2-5
TGCGCCAGCGCACCGGGACAGGGTTTACAAGAGACCCAGTACTTC
CASAPGQGLQETQYF
>-|TRBV1|once|11|TRBJ2-5
TGCACCCTTAGGGGGATGGAGACCCAGTACTTC
CTLRGMETQYF
>-|TRBV28|once|19|TRBJ1-5
TGTGCCAGCAGTTTAATCGCCGCCAAGCGGGACCCTAGCAATCAGCCCCAGCATTTT
CASSLIAAKRDPSNQPQHF
>-|TRBV13|-|13|TRBJ1-4
TGTGCCAGCAGAAGGAGCTTGGAGGAAAAACTGTTTTTT
CASRRSLEEKLFF
>-|TRBV11-2|-|19|TRBJ1-5
TGTGCCAGCAGCCTACAAAAGCTTCAGGTTTCGTATAGCAATCAGCCCCAGCATTTT
CASSLQKLQVSYSNQPQHF
>TRBD1|TRBV6-5|-|16|TRBJ2-5
TGTGCCAGCAGTTACGCGGGACAGGGCTTTAGGGTGACCCAGTACTTC
CASSYAGQGFRVTQYF
>-|TRBV19|-|14|TRBJ2-5
TGTGCCAGTAGTATAGTGCAGGGTAGCAAGACCCAGTACTTC
CASSIVQGSKTQYF
>-|TRBV10-1|-|17|TRBJ2-7
TGCGCCAGCAGTGAGTATGAAAGGGGTGTCACTGGAGGGGAGCAGTACTTC
CASSEYERGVTGGEQYF
>-|TRBV7-7|-|14|TRBJ2-1
TGTGCCAGCAGCTTAGGGGCCACCCACAATGAGCAGTTCTTC
CASSLGATHNEQFF
>-|TRBV14|-|16|TRBJ1-2
TGTGCCAGCAGCCGGTGGAGGGGTTCCCGTAACTATGGCTACACCTTC
CASSRWRGSRNYGYTF
>-|TRBV28|once|12|TRBJ2-2
TGTGCCAGCAGTTTCTTTGCCGGGGAGCTGTTTTTT
CASSFFAGELFF
>-|TRBV2|-|13|TRBJ2-3
TGTGCCAGCACCCTGATTGCCACAGATACGCAGTATTTT
CASTLIATDTQYF
>TRBD2|TRBV5-4|-|14|TRBJ2-1
TGTGCCAGCTCCCGGACTAGCGGGGTCAATGAGCAGTTCTTC
CASSRTSGVNEQFF
>-|TRBV30|-|11|TRBJ2-1
TGTGCCTGGGGATGGATTAATGAGCAGTTCTTC
CAWGWINEQFF
>TRBD2|TRBV9|once|16|TRBJ2-1
TGTGCCAGCAGCGTAGTAGGCGGGAGAAACGGCGATGAGCAGTTCTTC
CASSVVGGRNGDEQFF
>-|TRBV15|-|17|TRBJ2-2
TGTGCCACCAGCAGAGATTGGGGGGCGGGAGCGGTCGGGGAGCTGTTTTTT
CATSRDWGAGAVGELFF
>-|TRBV11-2|once|11|TRBJ2-1
TGTGCCAGCAGCTTATCCCTATACTCGGTCTTC
CASSLSLYSVF
>-|TRBV2|-|12|TRBJ2-1
TGTGCCAGCAGTGGGCCCGACGATGAGCAGTTCTTC
CASSGPDDEQFF
>-|TRBV28|-|18|TRBJ1-5
TGTGCCAGCAGTTTTGGCAGACCTTCCTCAAAGGGCAATCAGCCCCAGCATTTT
CASSFGRPSSKGNQPQHF
>TRBD1|TRBV19|-|16|TRBJ1-1
TGTGCCAGTAGTACCGGACAGGGGGTAGGGGGCTCTGAAGCTTTCTTT
CASSTGQGVGGSEAFF
>-|TRBV5-4|-|14|TRBJ2-3
TGTGCCAGCAGCTCCGGGAGTGGGACAGATACGCAGTATTTT
CASSSGSGTDTQYF
>TRBD2|TRBV6-1|-|15|TRBJ2-1
TGTGCCAGCAGTTCAAGCGGGACCTCCTACAATGAGCAGTTCTTC
CASSSSGTSYNEQFF
>TRBD2|TRBV28|once|16|TRBJ2-7
TGTGCCACGAGTTCCTACACTAGCGGGAGCATCTACGAGCAGTACTTC
CATSSYTSGSIYEQYF
>TRBD1|TRBV2|once|16|TRBJ2-1
TGTGCCAGCAGTGATCTAGGGGACAGGGCCTACAATGAGCAGTTCTTC
CASSDLGDRAYNEQFF
>-|TRBV2|-|14|TRBJ2-2
TGTGCCAGCAGTGAAGCGGGAGGGACAGTGGAGCTGTTTTTT
CASSEAGGTVELFF
>-|TRBV27|-|13|TRBJ2-3
TGTGCCAGCAGTCCCTTTGTTTCAGATACGCAGTATTTT
CASSPFVSDTQYF
>TRBD1|TRBV5-1|-|14|TRBJ1-4
TGCGCCAGCAGCACCGCAGGGGGACGCGAAAAACTGTTTTTT
CASSTAGGREKLFF
>TRBD1|TRBV15|-|14|TRBJ1-4
TGTGCCACCGAGACGGACAGGGGGAGTGAAAAACTGTTTTTT
CATETDRGSEKLFF
>-|TRBV10-1|-|14|TRBJ2-7
TGCGCCAGCAGTGAGTCGAAGGGGCTCAGCGAGCAGTACTTC
CASSESKGLSEQYF
>-|TRBV28|-|15|TRBJ1-5
TGTGCCAGCAGTTTAATAGCTTATAGCAATCAGCCCCAGCATTTT
CASSLIAYSNQPQHF
>-|TRBV5-1|-|16|TRBJ1-1
TGCGCCAGCAGCTTGAACCCAGGAGACATGAACACTGAAGCTTTCTTT
CASSLNPGDMNTEAFF
>TRBD1|TRBV27|-|15|TRBJ2-7
TGTGCCAGCAGTTTATGGGACAGCAGCTCCTACGAGCAGTACTTC
CASSLWDSSSYEQYF